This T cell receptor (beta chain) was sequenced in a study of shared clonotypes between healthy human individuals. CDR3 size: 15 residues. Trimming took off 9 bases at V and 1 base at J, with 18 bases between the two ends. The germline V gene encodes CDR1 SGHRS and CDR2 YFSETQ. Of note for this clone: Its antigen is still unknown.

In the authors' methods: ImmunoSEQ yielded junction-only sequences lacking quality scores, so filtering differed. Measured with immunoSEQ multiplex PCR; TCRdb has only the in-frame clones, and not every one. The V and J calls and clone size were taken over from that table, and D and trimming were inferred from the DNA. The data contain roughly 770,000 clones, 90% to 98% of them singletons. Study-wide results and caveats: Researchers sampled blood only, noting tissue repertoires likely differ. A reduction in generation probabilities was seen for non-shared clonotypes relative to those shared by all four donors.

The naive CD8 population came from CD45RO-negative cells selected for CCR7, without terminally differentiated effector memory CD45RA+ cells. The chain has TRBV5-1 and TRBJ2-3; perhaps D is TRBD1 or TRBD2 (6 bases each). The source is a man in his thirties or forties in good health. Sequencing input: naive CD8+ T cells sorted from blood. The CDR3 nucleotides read TGCGCCACCACCCCACAGGGAGGAGGCACAGATACGCAGTATTTT. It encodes CATTPQGGGTDTQYF.